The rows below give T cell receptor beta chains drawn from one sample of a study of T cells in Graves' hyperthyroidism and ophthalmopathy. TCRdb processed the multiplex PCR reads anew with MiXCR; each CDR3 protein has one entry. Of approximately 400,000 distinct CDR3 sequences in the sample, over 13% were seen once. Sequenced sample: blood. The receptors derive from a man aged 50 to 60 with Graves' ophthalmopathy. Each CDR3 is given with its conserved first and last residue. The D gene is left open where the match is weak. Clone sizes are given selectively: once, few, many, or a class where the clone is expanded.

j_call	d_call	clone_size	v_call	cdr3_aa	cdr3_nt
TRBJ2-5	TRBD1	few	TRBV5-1	CASSSNRDRRKTQYF	TGCGCCAGCAGCTCGAACCGGGACAGACGGAAGACCCAGTACTTC
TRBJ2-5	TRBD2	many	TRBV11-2	CASSARTSASLQTQYF	TGTGCCAGCAGCGCGCGGACTAGCGCGAGTCTGCAGACCCAGTACTTC
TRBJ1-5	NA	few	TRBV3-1	CASSQDGGSNQPQHF	TGTGCCAGCAGCCAAGACGGGGGGAGCAATCAGCCCCAGCATTTT
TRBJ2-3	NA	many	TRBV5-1	CASSLGHSTDTQYF	TGCGCCAGCAGCTTAGGACATAGCACAGATACGCAGTATTTT
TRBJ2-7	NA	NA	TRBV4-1	CASSHGTTEQYF	TGCGCCAGCAGCCATGGGACGACCGAGCAGTACTTC
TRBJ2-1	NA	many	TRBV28	CASSRSGTHYNEQFF	TGTGCCAGCAGTCGATCCGGGACCCATTACAATGAGCAGTTCTTC
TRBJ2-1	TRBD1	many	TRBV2	CASSVTGGPYNEQFF	TGTGCCAGCAGTGTCACAGGGGGCCCCTACAATGAGCAGTTCTTC
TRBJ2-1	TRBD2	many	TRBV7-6	CASSASGPNEQFF	TGTGCCAGCAGTGCTAGCGGACCCAATGAGCAGTTCTTC
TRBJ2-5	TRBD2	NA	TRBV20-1	CSARDPREPQETQYF	TGCAGTGCTAGAGATCCGCGGGAGCCACAAGAGACCCAGTACTTC
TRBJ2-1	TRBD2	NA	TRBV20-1	CSAPGLAGTNEQFF	TGCAGTGCGCCGGGACTAGCGGGTACAAATGAGCAGTTCTTC
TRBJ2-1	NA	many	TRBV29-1	CSGMRGASINEQFF	TGCAGCGGTATGAGGGGGGCTAGTATCAATGAGCAGTTCTTC
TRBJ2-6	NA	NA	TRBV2	CASSERPTSGANVLTF	TGTGCCAGCAGTGAAAGACCGACCTCTGGGGCCAACGTCCTGACTTTC
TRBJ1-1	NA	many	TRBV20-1	CSAREYKGGTEAFF	TGCAGTGCGAGGGAGTATAAGGGAGGCACTGAAGCTTTCTTT
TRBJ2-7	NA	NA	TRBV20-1	CSAPRSYEQYF	TGCAGTGCTCCCAGATCCTACGAGCAGTACTTC
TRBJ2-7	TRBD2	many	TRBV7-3	CAALSLKSPSGTVTLHYEQYF	TGTGCCGCACTAAGCTTAAAATCTCCTAGCGGGACCGTTACCCTCCACTACGAGCAGTACTTC
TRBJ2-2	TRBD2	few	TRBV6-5	CASSYTSGRIAGELFF	TGTGCCAGCAGTTATACTAGCGGGAGAATTGCCGGGGAGCTGTTTTTT
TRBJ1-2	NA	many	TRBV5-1	CASSMAQGTDGYTF	TGCGCCAGCAGCATGGCTCAGGGGACGGATGGCTACACCTTC
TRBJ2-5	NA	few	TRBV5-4	CASSRPASQETQYF	TGTGCCAGCTCGCGCCCGGCTAGTCAAGAGACCCAGTACTTC
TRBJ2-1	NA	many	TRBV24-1	CATSEAPGLRFGEQFF	TGTGCCACCAGTGAAGCTCCGGGACTCCGCTTTGGTGAGCAGTTCTTC
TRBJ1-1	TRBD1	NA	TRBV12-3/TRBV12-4	CASRTGGRTEAFF	TGTGCCAGCAGGACAGGGGGCCGCACTGAAGCTTTCTTT
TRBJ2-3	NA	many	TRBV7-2	CASSRRGSSTDTQYF	TGTGCCAGCAGCCGACGGGGGTCTAGCACAGATACGCAGTATTTT
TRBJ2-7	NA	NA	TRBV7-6	CASSLSTERNEQYF	TGTGCCAGCAGCTTATCCACAGAGAGGAACGAGCAGTACTTC
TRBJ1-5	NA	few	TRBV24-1	CATSDTSDDSRGQPQHF	TGTGCCACCAGTGATACCTCCGACGACAGTCGGGGCCAGCCCCAGCATTTT
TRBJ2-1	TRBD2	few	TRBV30	CAWRGTWTSGRKGQFF	TGTGCCTGGAGAGGTACTTGGACTAGCGGGAGAAAAGGGCAGTTCTTC